A single sample is the source of the 18 T cell receptor beta chains below, sequenced in a study of blood T cell repertoires in COVID-19 (dated by TCRdb to 2018 to 2021). The receptor library was made with the immunoSEQ multiplex PCR assay. Entries here come from immuneACCESS through TCRdb and include only in-frame sequences with V and J called. Some clones fail to appear in such tables; in the studies checked, an unresolved V gene covers under half of the shortfall, and the cause of the remainder is unknown. For this sample there are 150,000 to 200,000 clones; more than 70% appear just once. Roughly 6% of the sample belongs to the ten largest clones. Sequenced input: peripheral blood. Receptor source: a man aged 35 to 55 with active or convalescent COVID-19.

This rearrangement joins TRBV19 to TRBJ1-4, with 12 nucleotides matching TRBD1. V shed 5 bases, J shed 8 bases, and the junction held 12 bases outside the gene matches. This CDR3 spans 17 amino acids. Germline CDR1 LNHDA, CDR2 SQIVND (reference sequence). CDR3 sequence reads: CASSVTRDRGRLEKLFF. The CDR3 DNA is TGTGCCAGTAGTGTAACCCGGGACAGGGGGCGTTTGGAAAAACTGTTTTTT.

The rearrangement joins TRBV29-1 to TRBJ1-5; weak D call: TRBD1 (6 bases). The CDR3 has 14 amino acids. The germline V and J ends were trimmed by 0 bases and 3 bases, with 9 bases remaining between them. CDR1 is SQVTM and CDR2 is ANQGSEA in the germline V gene. CDR3 region: CSVEDRGNNQPQHF. CDR3 in DNA: TGCAGCGTTGAAGACAGGGGCAACAATCAGCCCCAGCATTTT.

The chain is built from TRBV11-2 and TRBJ1-2, with 10 bases lining up with TRBD1. Losses at the gene ends were 4 bases for V and 4 bases for J; bases not matched to a gene: 6. The germline V gene encodes CDR1 SGHAT and CDR2 FQNNGV. The CDR3 consists of 15 residues. The CDR3 DNA follows: TGTGCCAGCAGCTCACCGGGACAGGGGTTCTATGGCTACACCTTC. Protein sequence: CASSSPGQGFYGYTF.

DNA of the CDR3: TGCGCCAGCAGCCGTGAGACAGGGGTCCGCGTCTATGGCTACACCTTC. Translating gives CASSRETGVRVYGYTF. The chain couples TRBV4-1 to TRBJ1-2; TRBD1 aligns across 8 bases. V was pared by 4 bases and J by 4 bases, with 11 bases of the junction left unmatched. CDR3 length: 16 amino acids. Germline CDR1 MGHRA, CDR2 YSYEKL.

The rearrangement joins TRBV27 to TRBJ2-1; a possible D gene is TRBD2 (5 bases). V lost 5 bases and J lost 0, with 14 bases in between. The CDR3 is made up of 16 amino acids. Per the germline V gene, CDR1 is MNHEY and CDR2 is SMNVEV (reference sequence). CDR3 coding DNA: TGTGCCAGCAGTACCCAGCTGGGGAGCTCCTACAATGAGCAGTTCTTC. This codes for CASSTQLGSSYNEQFF.

This chain connects TRBV7-9 to TRBJ2-2, with D possibly matching TRBD1 (5 bases). V dropped 2 bases and J dropped 1 base, with 14 bases sitting between them. CDR1 SEHNR and CDR2 FQNEAQ come from the germline V gene (reference sequence). The length of the CDR3 is 17 residues. The CDR3 reads CASSLSRVTENTGELFF. Here the CDR3 DNA reads TGTGCCAGCAGCTTAAGTCGTGTGACAGAGAACACCGGGGAGCTGTTTTTT.

V and J are TRBV3-1 (or the pseudogene TRBV3-2) and TRBJ2-3; 10 bases map to TRBD2. Trimming removed 3 bases from V and 3 bases from J; junction bases left unmatched: 6. The germline CDR1 and CDR2 sequences are LGHDT and YNNKEL (reference sequence). There are 16 residues in the CDR3. In DNA form, the CDR3 reads TGTGCCAGCAGCCAGGGTGCTAGCGGGAGAACAGATACGCAGTATTTT. Its translation is CASSQGASGRTDTQYF.

J is TRBJ2-7 and V is TRBV14; D may be TRBD1 (5 bases). Trimming left V 4 bases short and J 4 bases short, with 11 bases between. Germline V gene lookup returns CDR1 SGHDN and CDR2 FVKESK. The CDR3 is 13 amino acids. The CDR3 nucleotides are TGTGCCAGCAGCCGGGGCGGATTTTACGAGCAGTACTTC. Protein product: CASSRGGFYEQYF.

A single count supports this clone. The chain couples TRBV7-9 to TRBJ2-1, with TRBD2 identical over 9 bases. Per the germline V gene, CDR1 is SEHNR and CDR2 is FQNEAQ (reference sequence). V trimming: 1 base; J trimming: 9 bases; junction bases outside the gene matches: 10. The CDR3 contains 16 residues. The CDR3 region has the DNA TGTGCCAGCAGCTTAGTTCCCGGCGGGAGGGCCCGTGAGCAGTTCTTC. Translated: CASSLVPGGRAREQFF.

The chain combines TRBV4-3 with TRBJ2-2; D uncertain. The germline gives CDR1 LGHNA, CDR2 YSLEER. The V and J ends lost 3 bases and 7 bases respectively, with 6 bases between them. The CDR3 runs 12 residues. As DNA, the CDR3 is TGCGCCAGCAGCCACTTAAACGGGGAGCTGTTTTTT. Translation: CASSHLNGELFF.

The V call is TRBV28, the J call TRBJ1-1; D is perhaps TRBD1 (5 bases). The length of the CDR3 is 12 residues. Trimming took 7 bases from V and 7 from J, leaving 13 bases between them. The germline gives CDR1 MDHEN, CDR2 SYDVKM. CDR3: CASKPQGLEAFF. The CDR3 DNA follows: TGTGCCAGCAAACCGCAGGGTCTTGAAGCTTTCTTT.

V is TRBV5-6 and J is TRBJ1-1; 12 bases fit TRBD1. Germline CDR1 SGHDT, CDR2 YYEEEE. The J segment lost 6 bases and the V segment lost 2 bases, leaving 8 bases of the junction unmatched. The CDR3 is made up of 16 amino acids. This CDR3 reads CASSLTTGTGGSEAFF. Written as DNA, the CDR3 is TGTGCCAGCAGCTTAACCACCGGGACAGGGGGCTCTGAAGCTTTCTTT.

Comments on this clone: The junction differs from germline at one of its ends, possibly a read error. This chain joins TRBV11-2 and TRBJ1-6, with a possible D match to TRBD1 (5 bases). Germline CDR1 SGHAT, CDR2 FQNNGV. The CDR3 loop spans 18 amino acids. The CDR3 nucleotides read TGTGCCATCAGCCCAACTCTCAATAGGGGTAGAGGTAATTCACCCCTCCACTTT. It translates to CAISPTLNRGRGNSPLHF.

V is TRBV9 and J is TRBJ1-6, with a possible D match to TRBD1 (5 bases). Per the germline V gene, CDR1 is SGDLS and CDR2 is YYNGEE. This CDR3 region has 15 residues. Trimming removed 3 bases at V and 7 bases at J, with 14 bases between. The CDR3 sequence: CASSGQGLSNSPLHF. The CDR3 DNA is TGTGCCAGCAGCGGCCAGGGTTTATCGAATTCACCCCTCCACTTT.

This chain uses TRBV7-3 with TRBJ1-2; D not resolved. CDR3 length equals 13 residues. V was cut by 4 bases and J by 4 bases, with 10 bases left in between. The germline V gene encodes CDR1 SGHTA and CDR2 FQGTGA. CDR3 DNA: TGTGCCAGCAGCTACACAGAACTCTATGGCTACACCTTC. Translation: CASSYTELYGYTF.

This clone occurred once. The chain has TRBV5-6 and TRBJ2-5, with 11 bases aligning to TRBD1. V shed 1 base, J shed 4 bases, and the junction held 6 bases outside the gene matches. The CDR3 is 16 amino acids. Germline V gene sequence: CDR1 SGHDT, CDR2 YYEEEE. The CDR3 DNA sequence: TGTGCCAGCAGCTTGAAAGGACAGGGGGCCGGAGAGACCCAGTACTTC. The encoded protein is CASSLKGQGAGETQYF.

The chain combines TRBV7-2 with TRBJ1-4; D perhaps matches TRBD1 (6 bases). There are 14 residues in the CDR3. V shed 2 bases and J shed 5 bases, with 9 bases lying between them. Germline CDR1 is SGHTA and CDR2 is FQGNSA. CDR3 DNA: TGTGCCAGCAGCTTAAGACAGGAGAATGAAAAACTGTTTTTT. Amino acid sequence: CASSLRQENEKLFF.

The rearrangement links TRBV10-3 to TRBJ1-1, with 8 bases aligning to TRBD1. The CDR3 length is 13 residues. Losses at the gene ends were 6 bases for V and 5 bases for J; bases not matched to a gene: 5. Looked up from germline, CDR1 is ENHRY and CDR2 is SYGVKD. The CDR3 coding sequence is TGTGCCATCAGGACAGGGGTCGGGACTGAAGCTTTCTTT. Its protein is CAIRTGVGTEAFF.